The sample holds one count of the clone carrying this T cell receptor (beta chain). This entry belongs to a study of blood T cell repertoires in COVID-19. Study at large: Donors in the United States, Italy and Spain gave samples during acute or convalescent COVID-19. The analysed material was cDNA or gDNA that came from T cells, B-cell-depleted T cells, or PBMCs.

The CDR3 contains 16 residues. Trimming took 7 bases from V and 4 from J; bases not matched to a gene: 9. Germline assignment: CDR1 MNHEY and CDR2 SMNVEV (reference sequence). Authors' data handling: The assay estimated nucleated cells by amplifying reference gene primers. Clones were sequenced by immunoSEQ multiplex PCR, and TCRdb holds only the in-frame ones, with some missing. V, J and clone size reflect that table, while D and trimming were determined from the DNA. The sample holds under 250,000 clones, 80% to 85% seen once. The sequencing input was peripheral blood. This sequence was found in a woman aged 25 to 39 who had recovered from COVID-19. The chain couples TRBV27 to TRBJ1-6; 8 nucleotides align to TRBD1. The CDR3 sequence: CASKATRTGYNSPLHF. CDR3 bases: TGTGCCAGCAAGGCCACAAGGACAGGGTATAATTCACCCCTCCACTTT.